The sample holds a few counts of the clone carrying this T cell receptor (beta chain). What it binds is not known. This sample is part of a study of blood T cells in healthy people across ages. Study findings and constraints: Per million T cells, the diversity of TCR beta decreased roughly linearly as age advanced. Diversity figures based on one million T cells were deemed too low.

This CDR3 comprises 13 residues. Germline CDR1 and CDR2: SQVTM and ANQGSEA. Trimming stripped 7 bases from V and 2 bases from J, with 12 bases between. Through a sample-barcoded 5' primer and a J-beta primer mix, a second PCR was run for roughly 6 to 11 cycles. From each sample, at least 2.5 million paired-end reads containing CDR3 were obtained. Using its own MiXCR run on the 5' RACE reads, TCRdb lists one record per CDR3 protein. The top ten hold about a quarter of the sample, which has 800,000 or so distinct CDR3 sequences, about 62% seen once. This rearrangement joins TRBV29-1 to TRBJ2-1, with D possibly matching TRBD1 (5 bases). Material for sequencing was blood. The source of this sequence is a man in his thirties or forties in good health. CDR3 nucleotides: TGCAGCGCTGCAGGGCAGCCCTACAATGAGCAGTTCTTC. Translation gives CSAAGQPYNEQFF.